Below, one TCR beta chain is given with its context. In this sample, this clonotype turned up many times. Its specific antigen is unknown. No base-level quality is on record; no much larger clone is a single base apart. This was a case-control study nested in a cohort of healthcare workers in London, UK, who had nasopharyngeal swab PCR tests and blood samples taken every week. Between 23 and 31 March 2020, the week of the UK lockdown, healthcare workers were enrolled and then followed up weekly for as long as 16 weeks. The data stem from a study of early T cells in non-severe SARS-CoV-2 infection (dated by TCRdb to 2020 to 2022). About the study as a whole: Bulk RNA from unsorted whole blood was used for TCR sequencing, so alpha and beta chains could not be paired.

Taken from the germline V gene, the CDR1 and CDR2 loops are SGHTA and FQGNSA. The junction carries 10 bases between V and J, which are trimmed by 1 base and 4 bases respectively. Reading from cysteine to phenylalanine, the CDR3 counts 15 amino acids. Left in the record is the CDR3 DNA by itself, 45 bases read in frame from the first base. The library came from 5' RACE. Sequenced on a NextSeq 500. Unique molecular identifiers were attached to individual cDNA molecules in the TCR library protocol so that sequencing error and PCR bias could be corrected. Both TCR alpha and beta chains were sequenced, and tight co-correlation was observed between alpha and beta sequence abundances in each sample. As for the authors' bioinformatics: Decombinator V4 was used to annotate the V gene, J gene and CDR3 of the TCR sequences. Expanded TCRs were defined as changing significantly between any two time points under a Poisson model with p below 0.0001. TCR abundances were normalised to the total number of TCRs sequenced per sample and were expressed as counts per million. TRAV1-2 paired with TRAJ12, TRAJ20 or TRAJ33 defined MAIT TCRs, while TRAV10 paired with TRAJ18 defined iNKT TCRs. A search of VDJdb, accessed on 1 November 2021, was run for TCRs annotated to CMV, EBV and SARS-CoV-2, with TCRs annotated for multiple antigens excluded. TCRdb passed the public sequencing reads through fastp at Q25 and MiXCR, retaining productive beta sequences. Each entry is one CDR3 protein sequence, shown with its most common DNA and genes. The V and J calls reflect TCRdb's pipeline rather than the authors' work. This sample has tens of thousands of distinct CDR3 sequences in its table, and approximately 4% of those were observed once. The top ten constitute just over 3% of the sample.

Points the paper makes about the study in general: VDJdb matching was skewed toward anti-spike CD8 responses and likely underestimated virus-specific expansions, missing private and CD4 specificities.

Recombination joined TRBV7-2 with TRBJ2-2; the D region may be TRBD1 or TRBD2, each matching 6 bases equally. This sequence originates from an adult who was a healthcare worker with PCR-confirmed SARS-CoV-2 infection or an uninfected control (not recorded which). Sequencing used whole blood. The CDR3 corresponds to CASSLGGAVTGELFF. In nucleotides, the sequence is TGTGCCAGCAGCTTAGGGGGGGCCGTCACCGGGGAGCTGTTTTTT.